The 21 T cell receptor beta chains below were found in one sample sequenced in a study of naive and memory T cell subsets. Ligated cDNA underwent four rounds of PCR with nested alpha and beta constant region primers and SP2. TCRdb recomputed calls from the 5' RACE reads with MiXCR, one row per CDR3 protein. The sample includes more than 50,000 distinct CDR3 sequences, 7% to 8% of them seen just once. An oligonucleotide containing a UMI was ligated to the 3' end of TCR cDNA. The receptors come from a female donor in good health.

A few counts support this clonotype. The chain combines TRBV27 with TRBJ2-7, with 10 bases identical to TRBD2. V was clipped by 5 bases and J by 3 bases; unmatched bases: 7. CDR1 MNHEY and CDR2 SMNVEV come from the germline V gene (reference sequence). The CDR3 is 15 amino acids. The CDR3 DNA follows: TGTGCCAGCAGTCCCCGTGCTAGCGGGAGCTACGAGCAGTACTTC. Translating it yields CASSPRASGSYEQYF.

This clonotype has more than one count but fewer than ten. The chain combines TRBV6-5 with TRBJ2-4; D not resolved. Looked up from germline, CDR1 is MNHEY and CDR2 is SVGAGI. The V and J ends lost 0 bases and 0 bases respectively, with 15 bases between them. There are 18 residues in the CDR3. CDR3 sequence: CASSYSPNPSPAKNIQYF. CDR3 in DNA: TGTGCCAGCAGTTACTCCCCAAACCCCTCTCCAGCCAAAAACATTCAGTACTTC.

The sample holds many counts of this clonotype. The chain is built from TRBV19 and TRBJ2-7; perhaps TRBD2 as D (5 bases). Germline CDR1 reads LNHDA; CDR2 reads SQIVND (reference sequence). V lost 3 bases and J 1 base, leaving 13 bases between the germline ends. This CDR3 region has 15 residues. The CDR3 sequence: CASSMEAGTSYEQYF. The CDR3 DNA follows: TGTGCCAGTAGTATGGAGGCGGGTACATCCTACGAGCAGTACTTC.

This clonotype was counted a few times. The chain combines TRBV5-6 with TRBJ1-6, with TRBD1 matching over 7 bases. J lost 0 bases, V lost 4 bases, and 10 bases had no gene match. Germline CDR1 is SGHDT and CDR2 is YYEEEE. The CDR3 is made up of 18 amino acids. This chain's CDR3 is CASSRTPQGSSYNSPLHF. CDR3 nucleotide sequence: TGTGCCAGCAGCCGAACCCCACAGGGGAGCTCCTATAATTCACCCCTCCACTTT. Filled out from reference TRBV5-6 and TRBJ1-6, the complete variable domain reads DAGVTQSPTHLIKTRGQQVTLRCSPKSGHDTVSWYQQALGQGPQFIFQYYEEEERQRGNFPDRFSGHQFPNYSSELNVNALLLGDSALYLCASSRTPQGSSYNSPLHFGNGTRLTVT.

For this clonotype: This could be a read error, since a much larger clone is one nucleotide away. The genes are TRBV20-1 and TRBJ1-1; D gene uncertain. This CDR3 contains 14 residues. The V gene's germline CDR1 is DFQATT and CDR2 SNEGSKA (reference sequence). The V end was cut by 1 base, the J end by 1 base, with 10 bases between. The CDR3 nucleotides read TGCAGTGCTAGAGTGCGACGGACGAACACTGAAGCTTTCTTT. Translation: CSARVRRTNTEAFF.

The chain uses TRBV7-9 and TRBJ1-2, with a tentative D call TRBD1 (5 bases). Trimming took 3 bases from V and 4 from J, leaving 9 bases between them. The CDR3 is 13 amino acids. Germline loops: CDR1 SEHNR, CDR2 FQNEAQ (reference sequence). DNA of the CDR3: TGTGCCAGCAGCTTCCAGGACATCTATGGCTACACCTTC. Translating it yields CASSFQDIYGYTF.

The table lists this clonotype with a few counts. The chain couples TRBV12-3 or TRBV12-4 to TRBJ1-2, with unresolved D. V was clipped by 4 bases and J by 2 bases, with 8 bases between them. CDR3 length: 13 residues. CDR3 residues: CASSSLRNYGYTF. The CDR3 nucleotides are TGTGCCAGCAGTTCCCTCCGGAACTATGGCTACACCTTC.

This sequence joins TRBV6-5 and TRBJ1-1, with TRBD1 identical over 7 bases. V lost 5 bases, J lost 5 bases, and 8 bases stayed unmatched. Looked up from germline, CDR1 is MNHEY and CDR2 is SVGAGI. The CDR3 covers 14 residues. The CDR3 loop reads CASSVQTGRTEAFF. The CDR3 nucleotides read TGTGCCAGCAGTGTCCAGACAGGGCGGACTGAAGCTTTCTTT.

This clonotype was found a few times. J is TRBJ1-2 and V is TRBV27; tentative D call: TRBD1 (6 bases). With 2 bases removed from V and 2 bases from J, the gap between germline ends came to 12 bases. Germline-derived CDR1 and CDR2 are MNHEY and SMNVEV (reference sequence). The CDR3 length is 15 residues. CDR3 region: CASSLEGGRNYGYTF. The CDR3 DNA reads as TGTGCCAGCAGTTTAGAAGGGGGAAGGAACTATGGCTACACCTTC.

In this sample, this clonotype turned up a few times. The V and J genes are TRBV11-2 and TRBJ1-5, with D perhaps TRBD1 (5 bases). This CDR3 region has 13 residues. The germline V gene has CDR1 SGHAT and CDR2 FQNNGV. Trimming took 5 bases from V and 11 from J, leaving 16 bases between them. This chain's CDR3 is CASSRDGWRSQHF. The DNA of the CDR3 is TGTGCCAGCAGCAGGGACGGTTGGCGGTCCCAGCATTTT. Looking up the rest from reference TRBV11-2 and TRBJ1-5 gives the full variable domain: EAGVAQSPRYKIIEKRQSVAFWCNPISGHATLYWYQQILGQGPKLLIQFQNNGVVDDSQLPKDRFSAERLKGVDSTLKIQPAKLEDSAVYLCASSRDGWRSQHFGDGTRLSIL.

The chain employs TRBV30 and TRBJ2-7, with D possibly being TRBD2 (7 bases). The CDR3 spans 13 residues. V lost 6 bases and J lost 6, with 18 bases in between. Germline CDR1 GTSNPN, CDR2 SVGIG (reference sequence). The CDR3 region is CACTGGPGREQYF. As DNA, the CDR3 is TGTGCCTGCACGGGGGGCCCGGGCCGCGAGCAGTACTTC.

The table lists this clonotype with a count of one. This may be a read error: a much more frequent sequence differs by one nucleotide. J is TRBJ2-7 and V is TRBV20-1; 7 bases align to TRBD2. Germline V gene sequence: CDR1 DFQATT, CDR2 SNEGSKA (reference sequence). Germline trimming cut 3 bases from V and 5 bases from J; bases unmatched to any gene: 7. The CDR3 sequence is 13 residues long. In DNA form, the CDR3 reads TGCAGTGCTAGCGGGGGGATTTCCGACGAGCAGTACTTC. This encodes CSASGGISDEQYF.

CDR3 DNA: TGTGCCAGCAGCCAAGGGACAGGCCACTACGAGCAGTACTTC. Encoded protein: CASSQGTGHYEQYF. V gene TRBV14 combines with J gene TRBJ2-7, with 7 bases fitting TRBD1. The CDR3 is 14 amino acids. Looked up from germline, CDR1 is SGHDN and CDR2 is FVKESK. V shed 1 base and J 3 bases; nucleotides not matched to a gene: 3.

The chain recombines TRBV20-1 with TRBJ2-1, with TRBD2 matching over 8 bases. From germline, CDR1 is DFQATT and CDR2 SNEGSKA (reference sequence). CDR3 length: 15 residues. V lost 4 bases to trimming and J lost 2 bases; unmatched junction nucleotides: 7. This chain's CDR3 is CSATLAGLTYNEQFF. The CDR3 DNA reads as TGCAGTGCTACCCTAGCGGGTCTCACCTACAATGAGCAGTTCTTC.

This clonotype was recorded at least ten times. In this CDR3 the conserved last residue, phenylalanine or tryptophan, is missing, so a read error is likely. The chain links TRBV9 to TRBJ1-2, with 9 nucleotides matching TRBD1. Germline V gives CDR1 SGDLS, CDR2 YYNGEE. The junction had 6 bases not matched to a gene; V was cut back by 5 bases and J by 4 bases. CDR3 length equals 14 residues. CDR3 DNA sequence: TGTGCCAGCAGTCCCGGGACAGGGATCTATGGCTACACCTCC. This sequence encodes CASSPGTGIYGYTS.

The genes are TRBV18 and TRBJ1-1; D is unresolved. Trimming cost V 0 bases and J 1 base, with 9 bases left between them. Germline lookup yields CDR1 KGHSH and CDR2 LQKENI. The CDR3 length is 15 residues. CDR3 coding DNA: TGTGCCAGCTCACCACCTGGGTTGGGGAACACTGAAGCTTTCTTT. This codes for CASSPPGLGNTEAFF.

The J gene is TRBJ2-6, the V gene TRBV3-1; D is unclear. V lost 4 bases and J 0 bases, leaving 10 bases between the germline ends. CDR3 length: 16 amino acids. Germline values: CDR1 LGHDT, CDR2 YNNKEL (reference sequence). CDR3 in DNA: TGTGCCAGCAGCCCCGGGCAGACCTCTGGGGCCAACGTCCTGACTTTC. It yields the protein CASSPGQTSGANVLTF.

V and J are TRBV4-1 and TRBJ2-5, with no clear D. The CDR3 covers 16 residues. Germline V lookup: CDR1 MGHRA, CDR2 YSYEKL. Between the trimmed V and J ends, which lost 0 bases and 5 bases, there was a span of 16 bases. CDR3 loop: CASSQDPKGVPETQYF. The DNA of the CDR3 is TGCGCCAGCAGCCAAGATCCCAAGGGTGTCCCGGAGACCCAGTACTTC.

This clonotype was detected ten times or more. The chain recombines TRBV3-1 with TRBJ1-2; no clear D. The ends were cut back, 4 bases at V and 8 bases at J, with 11 bases in the middle. The CDR3 contains 12 residues. Germline V gene data show CDR1 as LGHDT and CDR2 as YNNKEL (reference sequence). The CDR3 sequence: CASSRVSWGYTF. CDR3 nucleotides: TGTGCCAGCAGCCGAGTCTCGTGGGGCTACACCTTC.

V gene TRBV12-3 or TRBV12-4 combines with J gene TRBJ2-6; D is ambiguous. With 3 bases removed from V and 0 bases from J, the gap between germline ends came to 6 bases. This CDR3 has 15 residues. The chain's CDR3 is CASSFYGSGANVLTF. The CDR3 nucleotides read TGTGCCAGCAGTTTCTATGGCTCTGGGGCCAACGTCCTGACTTTC.

CDR3 in amino acids: CASSARDRDEQYF. In DNA, the CDR3 is TGTGCCAGCAGCGCCCGGGACAGGGACGAGCAGTACTTC. The genes are TRBV7-2 and TRBJ2-7; 9 bases agree with TRBD1. Germline assignment: CDR1 SGHTA and CDR2 FQGNSA. After removal of 5 bases from V and 5 bases from J, the junction contained 4 bases not matched to a gene. The CDR3 has 13 amino acids.